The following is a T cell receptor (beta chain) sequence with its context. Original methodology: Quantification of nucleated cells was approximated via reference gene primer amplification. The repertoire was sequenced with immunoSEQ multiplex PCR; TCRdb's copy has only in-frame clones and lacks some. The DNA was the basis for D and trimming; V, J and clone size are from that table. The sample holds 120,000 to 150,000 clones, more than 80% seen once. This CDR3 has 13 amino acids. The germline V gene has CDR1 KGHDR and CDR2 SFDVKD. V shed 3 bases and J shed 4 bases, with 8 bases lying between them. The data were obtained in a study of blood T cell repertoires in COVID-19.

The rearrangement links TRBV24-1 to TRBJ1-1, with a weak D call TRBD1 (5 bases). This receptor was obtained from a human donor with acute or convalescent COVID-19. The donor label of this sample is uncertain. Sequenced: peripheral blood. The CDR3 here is CATSDSRGTEAFF. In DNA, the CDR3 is TGTGCCACCAGTGATAGTAGGGGCACTGAAGCTTTCTTT.